This T cell receptor beta chain comes out of a study of tissue T cells after allogeneic stem cell transplantation. The CDR3 totals 14 residues. Germline V gene sequence: CDR1 KGHSH, CDR2 LQKENI. Trimming pared 2 bases from V and 2 bases from J, leaving 7 bases between. Profiled with immunoSEQ multiplex PCR; TCRdb holds only in-frame clones, not every one. The sample lists about 6,800 clones, roughly 56% seen once, with roughly a fifth in the top ten. This specimen was duodenum tissue, taken at autopsy. The chain recombines TRBV18 with TRBJ1-3; D is uncertain. This TCR derives from an older female donor with lung cancer. This chain's CDR3 is CASSPVAAGNTIYF. The CDR3 coding sequence is TGTGCCAGCTCACCAGTGGCAGCTGGAAACACCATATATTTT. Full variable domain (missing parts from reference TRBV18 and TRBJ1-3): NAGVMQNPRHLVRRRGQEARLRCSPMKGHSHVYWYRQLPEEGLKFMVYLQKENIIDESGMPKERFSAEFPKEGPSILRIQQVVRGDSAAYFCASSPVAAGNTIYFGEGSWLTVV.